This note documents a single T cell receptor (beta chain) sequence. Clones were sequenced by immunoSEQ multiplex PCR, and TCRdb holds only the in-frame ones, with some missing. This sample carries over 400,000 clones, roughly 91% of them seen once, and the ten largest clones take more than 3.5%. These data originate in a study of Ad26.COV2.S vaccination and SARS-CoV-2 variants. On the study more broadly: Doses of Ad26.COV2.S were injected into muscle once or twice, 56 days apart.

Stated treatment: 15 to 20 received Ad26.COV2.S at low or high dose, single or two shots; about 5 received placebo; per-sample allocation not given. Sampling was performed 63 days after the first vaccine or placebo injection. Trimming cost V 4 bases and J 1 base, with 11 bases left between them. Germline loops: CDR1 MNHEY, CDR2 SMNVEV (reference sequence). The CDR3 consists of 15 residues. The TCR sequence derives from a person between 18 and 65 years old who received the Ad26.COV2.S COVID-19 vaccine or a placebo. V gene TRBV27 combines with J gene TRBJ2-4; D tentatively reads TRBD1 or TRBD2 (6 bases each). Sequences were derived from peripheral blood, sampled in a trial of Ad26.COV2.S vaccine versus placebo. CDR3 DNA: TGTGCCAGCAGTTCCGGGGGCTACGCCAAAAACATTCAGTACTTC. Protein: CASSSGGYAKNIQYF.